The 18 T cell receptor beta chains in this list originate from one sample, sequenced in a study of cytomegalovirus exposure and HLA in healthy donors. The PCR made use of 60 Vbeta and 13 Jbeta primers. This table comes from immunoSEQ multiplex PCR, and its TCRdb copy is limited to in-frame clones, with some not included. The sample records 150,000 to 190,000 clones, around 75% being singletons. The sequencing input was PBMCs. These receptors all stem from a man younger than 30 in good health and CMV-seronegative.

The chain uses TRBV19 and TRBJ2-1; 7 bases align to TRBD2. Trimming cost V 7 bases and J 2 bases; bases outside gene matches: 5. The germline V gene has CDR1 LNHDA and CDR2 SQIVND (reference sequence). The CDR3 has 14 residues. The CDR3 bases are TGTGCCAGTAAGGGCGGGAGCCCCTACAATGAGCAGTTCTTC. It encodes CASKGGSPYNEQFF.

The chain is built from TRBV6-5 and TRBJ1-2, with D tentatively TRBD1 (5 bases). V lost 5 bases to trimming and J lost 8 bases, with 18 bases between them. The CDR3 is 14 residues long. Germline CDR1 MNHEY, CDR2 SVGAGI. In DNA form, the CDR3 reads TGTGCCAGCAGTGCCCCTGGAGGGGAATGGGGCTACACCTTC. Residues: CASSAPGGEWGYTF.

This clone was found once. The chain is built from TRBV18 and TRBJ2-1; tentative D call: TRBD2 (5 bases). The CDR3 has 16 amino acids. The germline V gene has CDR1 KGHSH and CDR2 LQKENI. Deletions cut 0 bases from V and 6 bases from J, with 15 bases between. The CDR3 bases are TGTGCCAGCTCACCACCCAAGGGAAGTAGCGTCAATGAGCAGTTCTTC. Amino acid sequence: CASSPPKGSSVNEQFF.

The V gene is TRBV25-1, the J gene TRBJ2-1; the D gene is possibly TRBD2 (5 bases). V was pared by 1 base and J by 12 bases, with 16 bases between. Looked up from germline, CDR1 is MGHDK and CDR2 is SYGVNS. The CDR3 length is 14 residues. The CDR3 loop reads CASSEFEVGAVQFF. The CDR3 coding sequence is TGTGCCAGCAGTGAATTTGAAGTGGGAGCAGTGCAGTTCTTC.

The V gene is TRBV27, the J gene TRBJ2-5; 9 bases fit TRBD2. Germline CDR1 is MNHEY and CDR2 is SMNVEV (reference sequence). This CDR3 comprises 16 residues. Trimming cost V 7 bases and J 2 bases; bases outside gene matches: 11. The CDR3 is CASTEGETSGQETQYF. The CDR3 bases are TGTGCCAGCACCGAGGGGGAGACTAGCGGACAAGAGACCCAGTACTTC.

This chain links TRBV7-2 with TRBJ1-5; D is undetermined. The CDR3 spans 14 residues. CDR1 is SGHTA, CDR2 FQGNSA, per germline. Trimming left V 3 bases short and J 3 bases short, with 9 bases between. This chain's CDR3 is CASSFGLNNQPQHF. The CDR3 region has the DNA TGTGCCAGCAGCTTCGGACTGAACAATCAGCCCCAGCATTTT.

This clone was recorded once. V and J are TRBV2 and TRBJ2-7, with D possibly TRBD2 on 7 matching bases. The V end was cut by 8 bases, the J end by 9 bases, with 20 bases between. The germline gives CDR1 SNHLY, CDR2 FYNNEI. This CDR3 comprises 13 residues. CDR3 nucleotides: TGTGCCAGCGAGGGGGGGTACCGGGGAGGGCAGTACTTC. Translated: CASEGGYRGGQYF. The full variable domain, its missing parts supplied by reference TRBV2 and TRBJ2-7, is EPEVTQTPSHQVTQMGQEVILRCVPISNHLYFYWYRQILGQKVEFLVSFYNNEISEKSEIFDDQFSVERPDGSNFTLKIRSTKLEDSAMYFCASEGGYRGGQYFGPGTRLTVT.

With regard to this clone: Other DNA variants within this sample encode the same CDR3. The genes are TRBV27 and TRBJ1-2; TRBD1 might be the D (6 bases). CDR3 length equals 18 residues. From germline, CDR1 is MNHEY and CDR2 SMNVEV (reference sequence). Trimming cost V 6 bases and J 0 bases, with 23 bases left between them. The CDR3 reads CASRPPARGGDSNYGYTF. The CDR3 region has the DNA TGTGCCAGCAGACCTCCTGCGCGAGGGGGTGATTCTAACTATGGCTACACCTTC.

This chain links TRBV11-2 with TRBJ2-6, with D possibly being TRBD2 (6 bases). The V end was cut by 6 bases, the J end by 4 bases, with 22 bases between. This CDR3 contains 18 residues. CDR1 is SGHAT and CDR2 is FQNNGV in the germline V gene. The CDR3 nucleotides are TGTGCCAGCAGGCGGGGCAGCCCTCCCCTAGCGGGGGCCAACGTCCTGACTTTC. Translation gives CASRRGSPPLAGANVLTF.

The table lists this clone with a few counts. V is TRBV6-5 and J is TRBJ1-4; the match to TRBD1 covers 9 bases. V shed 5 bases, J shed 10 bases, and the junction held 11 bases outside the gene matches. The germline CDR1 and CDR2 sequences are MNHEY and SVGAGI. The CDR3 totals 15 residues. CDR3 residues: CASSPSGTGQGKLFF. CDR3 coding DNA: TGTGCCAGCAGTCCGTCCGGGACAGGGCAGGGAAAACTGTTTTTT.

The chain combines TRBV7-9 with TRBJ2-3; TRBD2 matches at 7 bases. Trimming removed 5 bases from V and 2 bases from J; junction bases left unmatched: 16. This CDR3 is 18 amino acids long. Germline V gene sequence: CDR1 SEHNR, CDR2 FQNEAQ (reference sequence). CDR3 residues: CASSRPRGLAEPTDTQYF. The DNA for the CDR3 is TGTGCCAGCAGCCGACCTCGGGGTCTAGCGGAACCCACAGATACGCAGTATTTT. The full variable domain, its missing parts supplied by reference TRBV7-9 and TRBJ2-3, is DTGVSQNPRHKITKRGQNVTFRCDPISEHNRLYWYRQTLGQGPEFLTYFQNEAQLEKSRLLSDRFSAERPKGSFSTLEIQRTEQGDSAMYLCASSRPRGLAEPTDTQYFGPGTRLTVL.

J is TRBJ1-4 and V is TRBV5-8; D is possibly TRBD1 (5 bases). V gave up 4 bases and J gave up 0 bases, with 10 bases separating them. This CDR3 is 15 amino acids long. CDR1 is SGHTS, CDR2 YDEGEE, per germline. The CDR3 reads CASSTGPATNEKLFF. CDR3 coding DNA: TGTGCCAGCAGCACAGGACCTGCAACTAATGAAAAACTGTTTTTT.

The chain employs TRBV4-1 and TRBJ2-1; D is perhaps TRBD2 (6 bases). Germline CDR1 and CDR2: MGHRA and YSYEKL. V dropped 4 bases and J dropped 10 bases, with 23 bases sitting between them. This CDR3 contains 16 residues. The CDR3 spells CASSRALAIGVVEQFF. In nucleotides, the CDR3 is TGCGCCAGCAGCCGCGCACTAGCAATTGGGGTCGTGGAGCAGTTCTTC.

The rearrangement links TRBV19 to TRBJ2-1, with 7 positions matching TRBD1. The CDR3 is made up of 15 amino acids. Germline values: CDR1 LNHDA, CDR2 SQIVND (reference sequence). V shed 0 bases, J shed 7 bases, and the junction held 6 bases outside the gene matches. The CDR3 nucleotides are TGTGCCAGTAGTATAGATCGGAACAGGGGAAATGAGCAGTTCTTC. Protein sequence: CASSIDRNRGNEQFF.

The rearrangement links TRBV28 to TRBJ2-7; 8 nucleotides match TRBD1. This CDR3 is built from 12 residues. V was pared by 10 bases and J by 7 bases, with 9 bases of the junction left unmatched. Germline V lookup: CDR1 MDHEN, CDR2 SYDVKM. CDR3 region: CATGQGVGEQYF. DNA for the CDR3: TGTGCCACAGGACAGGGCGTCGGGGAGCAGTACTTC.

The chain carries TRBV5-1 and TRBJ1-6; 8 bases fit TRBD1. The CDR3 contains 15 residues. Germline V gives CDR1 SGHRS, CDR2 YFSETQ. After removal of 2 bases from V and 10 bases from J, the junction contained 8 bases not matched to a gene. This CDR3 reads CASSLTTGGNSPLHF. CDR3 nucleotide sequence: TGCGCCAGCAGCTTAACTACAGGGGGAAACTCACCCCTCCACTTT.

Here the CDR3 DNA reads TGTGCCAGCAGTTACTTCACAGGGGGCGAGCAGTACTTC. Translation gives CASSYFTGGEQYF. The J gene is TRBJ2-5, the V gene TRBV6-5; 8 bases line up with TRBD1. Gene TRBJ2-7 matches the end of the DNA better, so the J call may be wrong. The CDR3 is 13 amino acids. The germline V gene has CDR1 MNHEY and CDR2 SVGAGI.

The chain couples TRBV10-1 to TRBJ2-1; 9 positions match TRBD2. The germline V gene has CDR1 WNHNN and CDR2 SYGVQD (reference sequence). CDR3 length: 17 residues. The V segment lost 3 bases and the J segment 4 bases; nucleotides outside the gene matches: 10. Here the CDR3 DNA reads TGCGCCAGCAGTGAAAACCCCGCGACTAGCGGATACAATGAGCAGTTCTTC. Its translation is CASSENPATSGYNEQFF.